These 2 T cell receptor beta chains were sequenced from one sample in a study of T cell responses to AZD1222 COVID-19 vaccine. Produced via immunoSEQ multiplex PCR; TCRdb's table is partial and in-frame only. Of 100,000 to 150,000 clones in the sample, 80% to 90% were seen once. Sequences were derived from peripheral blood, sampled on day 0 of AZD1222 vaccination. The receptors shown here come from an adult in good health.

This rearrangement joins TRBV5-1 to TRBJ1-5, with D possibly being TRBD1 (5 bases). Germline V gene sequence: CDR1 SGHRS, CDR2 YFSETQ. This CDR3 has 15 amino acids. Trimming cost V 0 bases and J 5 bases, with 12 bases left between them. Here the CDR3 DNA reads TGCGCCAGCAGCTTGGGAGGGGAAGGGTATCAGCCCCAGCATTTT. Amino acids: CASSLGGEGYQPQHF.

The chain combines TRBV15 with TRBJ2-5, with D uncertain. Germline V lookup: CDR1 LNHNV, CDR2 YYDKDF (reference sequence). The CDR3 is 17 residues long. The V end lost 4 bases, the J end lost 1 base, and 19 bases lay between the germline ends. The CDR3 loop reads CATSNTDGLGFQETQYF. CDR3 nucleotides: TGTGCCACCAGCAATACAGACGGGTTGGGCTTCCAAGAGACCCAGTACTTC.